Each of the 9 T cell receptor beta chains below was sequenced from the same sample in a study of PD-L1 blockade in urothelial cancer (dated by TCRdb to between 2016 and 2019). The time point label corresponds to: pretreatment peripheral blood. Library prep was done by the immunoSEQ multiplex PCR assay. TCRdb's version of the immuneACCESS table is confined to in-frame rearrangements and falls short of the full clone set. An unresolved V gene accounts for under half of the shortfall where checked; the remainder is of unknown origin. In all, the sample holds tens of thousands of clones, and almost 90% of those were seen once. Roughly 1.6% of the sample is held by the ten biggest clonotypes. This material consisted of PBMCs, taken around atezolizumab (anti-PD-L1) treatment. These receptors originate from a man aged 60 to 69 with urothelial cancer.

This chain joins TRBV7-9 and TRBJ2-1; 7 bases fit TRBD2. V shed 8 bases and J 3 bases; nucleotides not matched to a gene: 10. CDR3 size: 15 residues. Germline-derived CDR1 and CDR2 are SEHNR and FQNEAQ (reference sequence). The CDR3 sequence: CASSVPKRDYNEQFF. DNA for the CDR3: TGTGCCAGCTCCGTCCCCAAGCGGGACTACAATGAGCAGTTCTTC.

CDR3 DNA: TGTGCCAGCAGGGCGGGGGGGCCGGGTAGAGAGACCCAGTACTTC. Translating it yields CASRAGGPGRETQYF. The chain employs TRBV7-9 and TRBJ2-5, with 9 bases lining up with TRBD2. This CDR3 has 15 amino acids. V dropped 6 bases and J dropped 4; count of bases not matched to a gene: 9. The V gene's germline CDR1 is SEHNR and CDR2 FQNEAQ (reference sequence).

This rearrangement joins TRBV18 to TRBJ2-1, with 8 bases aligning to TRBD2. In germline, CDR1 is KGHSH, CDR2 LQKENI. This CDR3 spans 16 amino acids. Losses at the gene ends were 3 bases for V and 1 base for J; bases not matched to a gene: 5. The CDR3 nucleotides are TGTGCCAGCTCACCCAGCGGCGGGGGGTCCTACAATGAGCAGTTCTTC. It is translated as CASSPSGGGSYNEQFF. The variable domain in full, completed from reference TRBV18 and TRBJ2-1, reads NAGVMQNPRHLVRRRGQEARLRCSPMKGHSHVYWYRQLPEEGLKFMVYLQKENIIDESGMPKERFSAEFPKEGPSILRIQQVVRGDSAAYFCASSPSGGGSYNEQFFGPGTRLTVL.

The V and J genes are TRBV28 and TRBJ2-3; 8 nucleotides align to TRBD2. The CDR3 consists of 15 residues. Germline CDR1 and CDR2: MDHEN and SYDVKM. Germline trimming cut 5 bases from V and 4 bases from J; bases unmatched to any gene: 8. The CDR3 sequence is CASSPPLAGPDTQYF. For the CDR3, the DNA is TGTGCCAGCAGTCCACCCTTAGCGGGACCAGATACGCAGTATTTT.

This chain uses TRBV5-1 with TRBJ2-2; maybe TRBD2 (7 bases). Germline V gene sequence: CDR1 SGHRS, CDR2 YFSETQ. V lost 4 bases, J lost 4 bases, and 17 bases lay in between. The CDR3 is 16 residues long. Here the CDR3 reads CASSRGGGGRTGELFF. The CDR3 DNA reads TGCGCCAGCAGCCGCGGGGGAGGGGGGCGCACCGGGGAGCTGTTTTTT. Full variable domain (rest looked up from reference TRBV5-1 and TRBJ2-2): KAGVTQTPRYLIKTRGQQVTLSCSPISGHRSVSWYQQTPGQGLQFLFEYFSETQRNKGNFPGRFSGRQFSNSRSEMNVSTLELGDSALYLCASSRGGGGRTGELFFGEGSRLTVL.

This chain links TRBV6-1 with TRBJ2-1; D may be TRBD1 (5 bases). CDR1 is MNHNS and CDR2 is SASEGT in the germline V gene. V lost 7 bases to trimming and J lost 0 bases, with 13 bases between them. The CDR3 sequence is 15 residues long. CDR3 coding DNA: TGTGCCAGCATTTTAAGGGGATCCTCCTACAATGAGCAGTTCTTC. It is translated as CASILRGSSYNEQFF.

This chain uses TRBV4-3 with TRBJ2-1, with 10 bases identical to TRBD2. Per the germline V gene, CDR1 is LGHNA and CDR2 is YSLEER. This CDR3 has 16 amino acids. Losses at the gene ends were 0 bases for V and 3 bases for J; bases not matched to a gene: 2. CDR3: CASSQDWTSGYNEQFF. CDR3 nucleotide sequence: TGCGCCAGCAGCCAAGATTGGACTAGCGGCTACAATGAGCAGTTCTTC.

The V gene is TRBV5-4, the J gene TRBJ2-6; no definite D call. The germline gives CDR1 SGHNT, CDR2 YYREEE (reference sequence). With 0 bases removed from V and 4 bases from J, the gap between germline ends came to 11 bases. The CDR3 is 16 residues long. This chain's CDR3 is CASSLVSPGGANVLTF. The DNA of the CDR3 is TGTGCCAGCAGCTTGGTTTCACCCGGGGGGGCCAACGTCCTGACTTTC. The full variable domain, its missing parts supplied by reference TRBV5-4 and TRBJ2-6, is ETGVTQSPTHLIKTRGQQVTLRCSSQSGHNTVSWYQQALGQGPQFIFQYYREEENGRGNFPPRFSGLQFPNYSSELNVNALELDDSALYLCASSLVSPGGANVLTFGAGSRLTVL.

This clone has a handful of counts. V usage is TRBV4-2 and J usage is TRBJ2-2, with 10 bases lining up with TRBD1. CDR1 LGHNA and CDR2 YNFKEQ come from the germline V gene. Trimming cost V 4 bases and J 5 bases; bases outside gene matches: 4. The CDR3 consists of 15 residues. CDR3 amino acids: CASSPGTGDTGELFF. DNA of the CDR3: TGTGCCAGCAGCCCCGGGACAGGGGATACCGGGGAGCTGTTTTTT.